Presented here are 6 T cell receptor beta chains from one specimen sequenced in a study of radiotherapy plus CTLA-4 blockade in lung cancer. Data came from immunoSEQ multiplex PCR; TCRdb stores just in-frame clones and leaves some out. The table lists tens of thousands of clones, about 73% of them singletons. The sample consisted of peripheral blood, taken from a patient treated with radiotherapy plus ipilimumab. The receptors were gathered from a human donor with non-small cell lung cancer who had stable disease on radiotherapy plus ipilimumab.

V is TRBV6-5 and J is TRBJ2-7; the D gene is possibly TRBD1 (6 bases). Per germline, CDR1 MNHEY and CDR2 SVGAGI. Trimming cost V 6 bases and J 2 bases, with 14 bases left between them. The CDR3 consists of 14 residues. The CDR3 reads CASRPDRAPYEQYF. The CDR3 DNA is TGTGCCAGCAGGCCGGACAGAGCACCCTACGAGCAGTACTTC.

As to this clone: The junction does not match germline at one end; this may be a read error. The chain carries TRBV29-1 and TRBJ1-2; 7 bases match TRBD1. The CDR3 has 13 amino acids. Per germline, CDR1 SQVTM and CDR2 ANQGSEA. CDR3 protein: CSVSLLTGDGYAF. CDR3 coding DNA: TGCAGCGTTTCCCTCCTCACAGGGGATGGCTACGCCTTC.

The V call is TRBV15, the J call TRBJ1-2; 11 bases line up with TRBD1. This CDR3 has 15 residues. V trimming: 5 bases; J trimming: 4 bases; junction bases outside the gene matches: 6. The germline V gene has CDR1 LNHNV and CDR2 YYDKDF (reference sequence). The CDR3 DNA sequence: TGTGCCACCAGCCGACGGGACAGGGGGTCCTATGGCTACACCTTC. This codes for CATSRRDRGSYGYTF.

By share of the sample, this clone is medium-sized (0.01 to 0.1%). This rearrangement joins TRBV5-1 to TRBJ2-5; no definite D call. Deletions cut 3 bases from V and 4 bases from J, with 7 bases between. The germline CDR1 and CDR2 sequences are SGHRS and YFSETQ. The CDR3 is made up of 12 amino acids. The DNA of the CDR3 is TGCGCCAGCAGCTCACAAGGAGAGACCCAGTACTTC. Translation gives CASSSQGETQYF.

V usage is TRBV10-3 and J usage is TRBJ2-3; D is ambiguous. V gave up 11 bases and J gave up 6 bases, with 15 bases separating them. CDR3 length: 12 residues. Germline-derived CDR1 and CDR2 are ENHRY and SYGVKD. CDR3 DNA sequence: TGTGCCTCGATCTTTAACGTTGATACGCAGTATTTT. This translates into CASIFNVDTQYF.

The chain uses TRBV27 and TRBJ2-2; D gene uncertain. V was trimmed by 8 bases and J by 4 bases, leaving 14 bases between them. The CDR3 loop spans 14 amino acids. Per germline, CDR1 MNHEY and CDR2 SMNVEV (reference sequence). CDR3 nucleotides: TGTGCCAGCTCCCCCCGGCCGCGCACCGGGGAGCTGTTTTTT. Its protein product is CASSPRPRTGELFF.